A single sample gave rise to the 4 T cell receptor beta chains below, sequenced in a study of shared clonotypes between healthy human individuals. This table comes from immunoSEQ multiplex PCR, and its TCRdb copy is limited to in-frame clones, with some not included. The sample carries more than 2,000,000 clones, 90% to 95% recorded once. Sequenced material: naive CD4+ T cells from PBMCs. Subset here: CD45RA+ positively selected. These receptors were collected from a man between 18 and 35 years old in good health. Some clones in this sample may be carry-over from other donors' samples.

The chain recombines TRBV7-3 with TRBJ2-5; possible D gene TRBD1, 7 bases. The V gene lost 2 bases and the J gene lost 2 bases, with 12 bases spanning the gap. Germline-derived CDR1 and CDR2 are SGHTA and FQGTGA. The CDR3 loop spans 15 amino acids. For the CDR3, the DNA is TGTGCCAGCAGCTTACAGGGGGGTCAGCAAGAGACCCAGTACTTC. Amino acids: CASSLQGGQQETQYF.

V is TRBV18 and J is TRBJ1-1; 7 bases are shared with TRBD1. There are 16 residues in the CDR3. Trimming removed 4 bases from V and 1 base from J; junction bases left unmatched: 9. Per the germline V gene, CDR1 is KGHSH and CDR2 is LQKENI. Here the CDR3 reads CASSLGQAATNTEAFF. The CDR3 DNA is TGTGCCAGCTCACTTGGACAGGCAGCAACGAACACTGAAGCTTTCTTT.

The V gene is TRBV5-8, the J gene TRBJ2-7, with D tentatively TRBD2 (6 bases). This CDR3 is built from 12 residues. V lost 4 bases to trimming and J lost 6 bases, with 11 bases between them. The germline V gene encodes CDR1 SGHTS and CDR2 YDEGEE. The CDR3 sequence is CASSGRELEQYF. Here the CDR3 DNA reads TGTGCCAGCAGCGGTCGGGAGCTCGAGCAGTACTTC.

The chain carries TRBV29-1 and TRBJ2-2; 7 nucleotides agree with TRBD1. This CDR3 is built from 14 residues. The V gene's germline CDR1 is SQVTM and CDR2 ANQGSEA. Trimming at V came to 7 bases and at J to 2 bases, leaving 7 bases not matched to a gene. CDR3 DNA: TGCAGCGGCCGACAGGGCTTTAACACCGGGGAGCTGTTTTTT. Translating it yields CSGRQGFNTGELFF.